This T cell receptor beta chain comes out of a study of T cell changes during pregnancy in multiple sclerosis. Germline V lookup: CDR1 LGHNA, CDR2 YSLEER. The CDR3 spans 13 residues. The V and J ends lost 5 bases and 6 bases respectively, with 13 bases between them. The data were produced by immunoSEQ multiplex PCR, yet TCRdb's version contains in-frame clones alone and is incomplete. The sample has tens of thousands of clones; 92% are singletons. This TCR derives from a female donor with multiple sclerosis, enrolled in a pregnancy study. The chain has TRBV4-3 and TRBJ1-1, with TRBD1 as a possible D gene (5 bases). The material was peripheral blood, obtained after pregnancy. The CDR3 reads CASSGRGSAEAFF. In DNA form, the CDR3 reads TGCGCCAGCAGCGGTCGGGGGAGTGCTGAAGCTTTCTTT.